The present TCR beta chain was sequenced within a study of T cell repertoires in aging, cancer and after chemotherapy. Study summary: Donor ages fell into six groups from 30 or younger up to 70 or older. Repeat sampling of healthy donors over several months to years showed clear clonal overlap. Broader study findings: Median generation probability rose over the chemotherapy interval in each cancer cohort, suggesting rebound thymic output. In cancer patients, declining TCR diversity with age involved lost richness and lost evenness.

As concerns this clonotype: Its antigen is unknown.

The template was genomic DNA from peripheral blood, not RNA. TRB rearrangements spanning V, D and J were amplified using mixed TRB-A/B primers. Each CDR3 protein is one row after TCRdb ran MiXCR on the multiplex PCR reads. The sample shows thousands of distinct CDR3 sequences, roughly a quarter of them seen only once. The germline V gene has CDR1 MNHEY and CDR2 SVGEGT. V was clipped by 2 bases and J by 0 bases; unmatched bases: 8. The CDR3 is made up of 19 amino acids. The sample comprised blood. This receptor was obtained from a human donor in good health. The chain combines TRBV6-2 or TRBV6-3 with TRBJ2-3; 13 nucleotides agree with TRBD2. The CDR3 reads CASSYTPGLAGSSTDTQYF. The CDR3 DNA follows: TGTGCCAGCAGTTACACCCCGGGACTAGCGGGATCTAGCACAGATACGCAGTATTTT.